These 10 T cell receptor beta chains came from one sample sequenced in a study of blood T cell repertoires in COVID-19. The assay was immunoSEQ multiplex PCR, and TCRdb's table has in-frame clones only and misses some. The table shows around 99,000 clones, with approximately 90% occurring only once. The specimen sequenced was peripheral blood. The receptors shown here come from a woman younger than 45 with acute or convalescent COVID-19.

The rearrangement links TRBV3-1 (or the pseudogene TRBV3-2) to TRBJ2-1, with 9 positions matching TRBD1. The germline V gene encodes CDR1 LGHDT and CDR2 YNNKEL (reference sequence). After removal of 2 bases from V and 6 bases from J, the junction contained 8 bases not matched to a gene. CDR3 length: 16 amino acids. CDR3 coding DNA: TGTGCCAGCAGCCAACCCCGGGACAGGGCCGGCAATGAGCAGTTCTTC. As protein: CASSQPRDRAGNEQFF.

V is TRBV15 and J is TRBJ1-2; 8 nucleotides agree with TRBD1. J was trimmed by 0 bases and V by 6 bases; bases with no gene match: 3. The CDR3 runs to 14 residues. Germline lookup yields CDR1 LNHNV and CDR2 YYDKDF (reference sequence). CDR3 coding DNA: TGTGCCACCAGGGGACAGGTGTCTAACTATGGCTACACCTTC. Protein sequence: CATRGQVSNYGYTF.

J is TRBJ2-7 and V is TRBV30, with TRBD2 matching 10 bases. V lost 5 bases to trimming and J lost 2 bases; unmatched junction nucleotides: 3. This CDR3 region has 13 residues. Germline loops: CDR1 GTSNPN, CDR2 SVGIG (reference sequence). The CDR3 loop reads CAWAAGGAYEQYF. The CDR3 nucleotides are TGTGCCTGGGCAGCGGGAGGGGCCTACGAGCAGTACTTC.

J is TRBJ2-3 and V is TRBV10-1; TRBD2 aligns across 10 bases. The germline gives CDR1 WNHNN, CDR2 SYGVQD (reference sequence). V shed 8 bases and J 4 bases; nucleotides not matched to a gene: 6. The CDR3 is made up of 14 amino acids. Here the CDR3 reads CASGLAGVPDTQYF. For the CDR3, the DNA is TGCGCCAGCGGGCTAGCGGGAGTCCCAGATACGCAGTATTTT.

This clone was counted between two and nine times. The V call is TRBV19, the J call TRBJ1-2; no definite D call. Germline V gene sequence: CDR1 LNHDA, CDR2 SQIVND (reference sequence). Trimming cost V 8 bases and J 2 bases, with 15 bases left between them. CDR3 length: 14 amino acids. CDR3 DNA: TGTGCCAGTTCTACCTTGACATTAAACTATGGCTACACCTTC. Translating gives CASSTLTLNYGYTF.

This clone was counted a single time. Mismatch with germline at one junction end may stem from a read error. In nucleotides, the CDR3 is TGTGCTAGCAGCCCCACCGCTCCGGCGGGCACAGATACGCAGTATTTT. This gives the protein CASSPTAPAGTDTQYF. The rearrangement uses TRBV7-7 and TRBJ2-3, with D hard to call. Germline V gene sequence: CDR1 SSHAT, CDR2 FNYEAQ (reference sequence). This CDR3 has 16 residues.

The chain uses TRBV6-5 and TRBJ2-1; TRBD1 agrees at 12 bases. With 10 bases clipped from V and 7 bases from J, the junction kept 8 bases outside the gene matches. This CDR3 is built from 14 residues. CDR1 and CDR2 from the germline V gene are MNHEY and SVGAGI. CDR3 in DNA: TGTGCCATCGACCGGGACAGGGGGCTAAATGAGCAGTTCTTC. It translates to CAIDRDRGLNEQFF.

The gene calls are TRBV7-9 and TRBJ2-5, with 7 nucleotides matching TRBD1. V lost 3 bases to trimming and J lost 1 base; unmatched junction nucleotides: 5. Germline CDR1 reads SEHNR; CDR2 reads FQNEAQ (reference sequence). The CDR3 consists of 15 residues. CDR3 coding DNA: TGTGCCAGCAGCTTTACAGGGGCATCCCAAGAGACCCAGTACTTC. It encodes CASSFTGASQETQYF.

The J gene is TRBJ1-2, the V gene TRBV19; 9 nucleotides match TRBD1. V lost 3 bases, J lost 7 bases, and 9 bases stayed unmatched. The CDR3 is 15 amino acids. CDR1 and CDR2 (germline): LNHDA, SQIVND (reference sequence). CDR3: CASSIGQGYVGGYTF. CDR3 nucleotide sequence: TGTGCCAGTAGTATCGGACAGGGGTATGTGGGTGGCTACACCTTC.

The rearrangement links TRBV11-3 to TRBJ2-5, with D tentatively TRBD2 (5 bases). CDR1 SGHNT and CDR2 YENEEA come from the germline V gene. The CDR3 covers 14 residues. Trimming removed 2 bases at V and 4 bases at J, with 11 bases between. The CDR3 nucleotides are TGTGCCAGCAGCTTACCCGGGGTGCGAGAGACCCAGTACTTC. Amino acid sequence: CASSLPGVRETQYF. Based on the CDR3 plus reference TRBV11-3 and TRBJ2-5, the full variable domain is EAGVVQSPRYKIIEKKQPVAFWCNPISGHNTLYWYLQNLGQGPELLIRYENEEAVDDSQLPKDRFSAERLKGVDSTLKIQPAELGDSAVYLCASSLPGVRETQYFGPGTRLLVL.